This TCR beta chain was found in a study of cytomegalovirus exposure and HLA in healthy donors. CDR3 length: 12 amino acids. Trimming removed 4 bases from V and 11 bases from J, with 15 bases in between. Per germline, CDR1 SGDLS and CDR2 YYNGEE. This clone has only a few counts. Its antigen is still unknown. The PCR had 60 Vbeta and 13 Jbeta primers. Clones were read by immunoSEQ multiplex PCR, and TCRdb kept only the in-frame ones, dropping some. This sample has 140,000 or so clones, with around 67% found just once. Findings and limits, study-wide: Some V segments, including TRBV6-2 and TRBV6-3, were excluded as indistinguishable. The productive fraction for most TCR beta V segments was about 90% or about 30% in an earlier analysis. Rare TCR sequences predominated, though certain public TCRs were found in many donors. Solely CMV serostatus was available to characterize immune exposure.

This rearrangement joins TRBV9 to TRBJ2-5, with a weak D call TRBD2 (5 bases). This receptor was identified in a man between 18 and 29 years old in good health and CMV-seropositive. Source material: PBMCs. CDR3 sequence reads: CASSPSTREQYF. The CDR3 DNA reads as TGTGCCAGCAGCCCATCCACTAGGGAGCAGTACTTC.